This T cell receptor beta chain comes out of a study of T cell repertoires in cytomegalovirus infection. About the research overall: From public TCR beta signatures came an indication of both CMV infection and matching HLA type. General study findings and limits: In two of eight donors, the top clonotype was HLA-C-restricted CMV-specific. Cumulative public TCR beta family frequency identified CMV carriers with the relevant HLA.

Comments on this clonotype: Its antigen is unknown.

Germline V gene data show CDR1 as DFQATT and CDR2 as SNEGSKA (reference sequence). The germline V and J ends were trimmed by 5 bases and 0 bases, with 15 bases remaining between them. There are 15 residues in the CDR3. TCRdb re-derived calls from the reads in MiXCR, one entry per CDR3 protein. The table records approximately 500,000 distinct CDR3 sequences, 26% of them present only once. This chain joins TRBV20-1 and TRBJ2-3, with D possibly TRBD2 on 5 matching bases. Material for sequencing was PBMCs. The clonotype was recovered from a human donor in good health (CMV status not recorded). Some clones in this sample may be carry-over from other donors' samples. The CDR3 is CSARSFSGSTDTQYF. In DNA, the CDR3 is TGCAGTGCTCGATCTTTCAGCGGCAGCACAGATACGCAGTATTTT.